Listed here is a single T cell receptor (beta chain). The antigen is not known. The data were obtained in a study of CD8+CD57+ T cells in acquired aplastic anemia. Findings and caveats of the study: Patients and controls shared over 25 CD8+ CDR3 sequences, highly expressed in patients.

Using genomic DNA as the template, TCR beta VDJ and CDR3 profiling was carried out. TCRdb processed the reads anew with MiXCR; each CDR3 protein has one entry. The sample holds 250,000 to 300,000 distinct CDR3 sequences; around three fifths are singletons and the top ten take 1% to 1.5%. The CDR3 totals 15 residues. With 3 bases removed from V and 4 bases from J, the gap between germline ends came to 10 bases. All patients picked for sequencing had shown, by flow cytometry, an expansion of CD8+CD57+ cells. This TCR was sampled from a human donor with aplastic anemia. Sequences were obtained from sorted CD4+, CD8+, or CD8+CD57+ T cells (not recorded which) from PBMCs. V is TRBV12-3 or TRBV12-4 and J is TRBJ1-6, with TRBD1 as a possible D gene (5 bases). CDR3 nucleotides: TGTGCCAGCAGTTTGAGGGGCCCGTATAATTCACCCCTCCACTTT. Translation: CASSLRGPYNSPLHF.